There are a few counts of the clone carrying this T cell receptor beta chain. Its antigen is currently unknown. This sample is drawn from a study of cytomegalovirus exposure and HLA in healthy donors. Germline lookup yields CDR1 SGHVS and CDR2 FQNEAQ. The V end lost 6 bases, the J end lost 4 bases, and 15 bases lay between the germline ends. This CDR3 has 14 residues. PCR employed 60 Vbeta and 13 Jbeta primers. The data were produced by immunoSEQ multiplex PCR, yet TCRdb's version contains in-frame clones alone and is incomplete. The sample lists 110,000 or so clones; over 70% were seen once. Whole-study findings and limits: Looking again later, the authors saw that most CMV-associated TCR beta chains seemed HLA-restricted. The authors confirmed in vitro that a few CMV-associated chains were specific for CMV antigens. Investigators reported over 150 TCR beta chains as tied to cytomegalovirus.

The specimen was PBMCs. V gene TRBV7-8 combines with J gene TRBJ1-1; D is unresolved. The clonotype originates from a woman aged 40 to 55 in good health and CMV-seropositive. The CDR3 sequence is CASRSRNYGTEAFF. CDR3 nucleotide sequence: TGTGCCAGCAGATCCAGAAACTATGGCACTGAAGCTTTCTTT.